This TCR beta chain was sequenced during a study of blood T cells in healthy people across ages. Primers used in a second PCR of roughly 6 to 12 cycles were a sample-barcoded 5' primer and a J-beta primer mix. A template-switch adaptor with 12 random nucleotides tagged each cDNA molecule. MiXCR was run by TCRdb on the 5' RACE reads, yielding one entry per CDR3 protein. The repertoire holds hundreds of thousands of distinct CDR3 sequences, with under 65% as singletons. V was pared by 1 base and J by 4 bases, with 11 bases of the junction left unmatched. This CDR3 comprises 17 residues. Germline V CDR1 and CDR2: SEHNR, FQNEAQ (reference sequence).

The clonotype was recovered from a woman aged 80 or over in good health. The V and J genes are TRBV7-9 and TRBJ2-5; TRBD1 matches 8 bases. The specimen was blood. Here the CDR3 DNA reads TGTGCCAGCAGCTTAGTAGGACAGGGTCGACTAGGAGAGACCCAGTACTTC. The encoded protein is CASSLVGQGRLGETQYF.